The source of this T cell receptor (beta chain) is a study of brain T cells in children with intractable seizures. On this clone: Its target is not known.

TCRdb's copy holds only in-frame clones and misses some; the assay was immunoSEQ multiplex PCR. The sample has about 64,000 clones, more than 95% seen once. Study outcomes and limitations: Pre-surgery blood may have been undersampled, hiding some clones.

The sequencing here drew on peripheral blood, taken at surgery. The sequence derives from a boy less than two years old with focal cortical dysplasia and intractable seizures.

The CDR3, as DNA: TGTGCCAGCAGTGTTAGTACTAACTATGGCTACACCTTC. Translation: CASSVSTNYGYTF. This sequence joins TRBV2 and TRBJ1-2; D unclear. The germline V gene encodes CDR1 SNHLY and CDR2 FYNNEI. V was shortened by 4 bases and J by 0 bases, with 6 bases between the two germline ends. The CDR3 contains 13 residues.